What follows are 32 T cell receptor beta chains derived from one specimen sequenced in a study of early T cells in non-severe SARS-CoV-2 infection (dated by TCRdb to about 2021). The method behind the library was 5' RACE. The data were produced on a NextSeq 500. TCRdb took the public reads, trimmed them with fastp at Q25, ran MiXCR for clone calling and kept in-frame beta chains. Each record represents a unique CDR3 protein, reported with the most common genes and DNA among its rows. The sample profile shows around 37,000 distinct CDR3 sequences; 9% of them were found once. Clones ranked in the top ten supply roughly an eighth of the sample. The sequenced material came from whole blood. The receptor set was obtained from an adult who was a healthcare worker with PCR-confirmed SARS-CoV-2 infection or an uninfected control (not recorded which).

In its sample, this clonotype was seen many times. The genes are TRBV6-2 or TRBV6-3 and TRBJ2-1; 14 positions agree with TRBD2. The germline CDR1 and CDR2 sequences are MNHEY and SVGEGT. The length of the CDR3 is 18 residues. With 7 bases clipped from V and 8 bases from J, the junction kept 16 bases outside the gene matches. CDR3 bases: TGTGCCAGCACCGCGCGAGGACTAGCGGGGGGAATGGGGCATGAGCAGTTCTTC. This gives the protein CASTARGLAGGMGHEQFF.

This clonotype was picked up a small number of times. The chain links TRBV9 to TRBJ2-4; 8 bases fit TRBD1. The CDR3 has 20 amino acids. V was clipped by 0 bases and J by 1 base; unmatched bases: 15. Germline V gene sequence: CDR1 SGDLS, CDR2 YYNGEE. For the CDR3, the DNA is TGTGCCAGCAGCGTAGGACCGGGACAGGCCCTCGGCGGGGCCAAAAACATTCAGTACTTC. It translates to CASSVGPGQALGGAKNIQYF.

This clonotype showed up many times. J is TRBJ2-2 and V is TRBV11-2; 13 bases agree with TRBD2. CDR3 size: 16 residues. In germline, CDR1 is SGHAT, CDR2 FQNNGV. The trim removed 6 bases at V and 5 bases at J, leaving 6 bases unmatched. The CDR3 nucleotides read TGTGCCAGCAGTTCAGGACTAGCGGGGGATACCGGGGAGCTGTTTTTT. It translates to CASSSGLAGDTGELFF.

This clonotype is judged medium-sized (0.01 to 0.1%). The gene calls are TRBV10-2 and TRBJ2-2; D remains unclear. V was cut by 10 bases and J by 0 bases, with 12 bases left in between. Per germline, CDR1 WSHSY and CDR2 SAAADI. This CDR3 contains 14 residues. CDR3 nucleotides: TGCGCCACCATCGGCGGAACGAACACCGGGGAGCTGTTTTTT. The encoded protein is CATIGGTNTGELFF.

This clonotype was seen at least ten times. The CDR3 region has the DNA TGTGCCAGCAGCCAAGAGGGGGAGATCGGCGCTAACTATGGCTACACCTTC. Translating gives CASSQEGEIGANYGYTF. The V gene is TRBV3-1, the J gene TRBJ1-2; TRBD1 might be the D (5 bases). The CDR3 sequence is 17 residues long. V lost 0 bases and J 0 bases, leaving 14 bases between the germline ends. CDR1 and CDR2 (germline): LGHDT, YNNKEL (reference sequence).

This clonotype was observed at least ten times. The chain employs TRBV9 and TRBJ2-7, with D perhaps TRBD1 (6 bases). Germline CDR1 and CDR2: SGDLS and YYNGEE. CDR3 length: 13 residues. Deletions cut 3 bases from V and 4 bases from J, with 11 bases between. The CDR3: CASSARDKYEQYF. DNA for the CDR3: TGTGCCAGCAGCGCCCGGGACAAATACGAGCAGTACTTC.

This clonotype is judged medium-sized. This rearrangement joins TRBV9 to TRBJ2-5; no definite D call. Trimming cost V 0 bases and J 4 bases, with 7 bases left between them. CDR1 and CDR2 (germline): SGDLS, YYNGEE. This CDR3 is built from 13 residues. CDR3: CASSVDGPETQYF. The CDR3, as DNA: TGTGCCAGCAGCGTAGACGGTCCAGAGACCCAGTACTTC.

This clonotype was found many times. This rearrangement joins TRBV7-6 to TRBJ1-6; D unclear. The V gene's germline CDR1 is SGHVS and CDR2 FNYEAQ. The CDR3 has 18 amino acids. V lost 1 base, J lost 0 bases, and 13 bases lay in between. Here the CDR3 reads CASSLVGHQGSYNSPLHF. The CDR3 region has the DNA TGTGCCAGCAGCTTAGTTGGCCACCAAGGCTCCTATAATTCACCCCTCCACTTT.

This clonotype was counted many times. The chain uses TRBV14 and TRBJ1-5; perhaps TRBD1 as D (6 bases). The CDR3 totals 14 residues. Looked up from germline, CDR1 is SGHDN and CDR2 is FVKESK. Trimming took off 4 bases at V and 4 bases at J, with 11 bases between the two ends. Written as DNA, the CDR3 is TGTGCCAGCAGCCCCCAGGGGCGGAATCAGCCCCAGCATTTT. It translates to CASSPQGRNQPQHF.

In this sample, this clonotype turned up many times. This chain links TRBV7-2 with TRBJ2-1; weak D call: TRBD1 (6 bases). CDR1 and CDR2 (germline): SGHTA, FQGNSA. The V gene lost 5 bases and the J gene lost 8 bases, with 13 bases spanning the gap. The CDR3 runs to 13 residues. Written as DNA, the CDR3 is TGTGCCAGCAGCGTAGACAGGATCCATGAGCAGTTCTTC. Translated: CASSVDRIHEQFF.

Points on this clonotype: One base away lies a much larger clone, so this may be a sequencing read error. The missing conserved phenylalanine or tryptophan at the end of this CDR3 makes a read error likely. The chain employs TRBV7-2 and TRBJ2-7; 9 bases are shared with TRBD2. The CDR3 extends over 15 amino acids. Germline lookup yields CDR1 SGHTA and CDR2 FQGNSA. Trimming cost V 4 bases and J 2 bases; bases outside gene matches: 6. CDR3 DNA: TGTGCCAGCAGCTCCAGCGGGGGGCCTGCCTACGAGCAGTACTCC. This gives the protein CASSSSGGPAYEQYS.

On this clonotype: A junction end diverges from the germline sequence, so it may reflect a read error. CDR3 in amino acids: CASSRGGSSASF. The CDR3 coding sequence is TGTGCCAGCAGCCGCGGCGGGAGTTCGGCTTCCTTT. V and J are TRBV7-9 and TRBJ1-1; D gene ambiguous. Germline V gives CDR1 SEHNR, CDR2 FQNEAQ (reference sequence). The CDR3 extends over 12 amino acids.

CDR3 in DNA: TGTGCCAGTGGTGGAGAAGGGGACAGGGGGAAGCATGAGCAGTTCTTC. Encoded protein: CASGGEGDRGKHEQFF. V gene TRBV19 combines with J gene TRBJ2-1, with 11 bases matching TRBD1. The CDR3 runs 16 residues. The V and J ends lost 8 bases and 8 bases, in that order; junction bases with no gene match: 14. CDR1 and CDR2 from the germline V gene are LNHDA and SQIVND (reference sequence).

This clonotype was seen a handful of times. The chain has TRBV7-2 and TRBJ2-1, with 10 bases lining up with TRBD2. The J segment lost 6 bases and the V segment lost 5 bases, leaving 10 bases of the junction unmatched. This CDR3 comprises 16 residues. Germline CDR1 is SGHTA and CDR2 is FQGNSA. The CDR3 is CASSHKAGGPSNEQFF. The CDR3 nucleotides are TGTGCCAGCAGCCACAAAGCGGGGGGGCCATCCAATGAGCAGTTCTTC.

The sample holds many counts of this clonotype. The chain combines TRBV27 with TRBJ2-7; a weak D match, TRBD1 (5 bases). Deletions cut 6 bases from V and 2 bases from J, with 8 bases between. Germline V gene data show CDR1 as MNHEY and CDR2 as SMNVEV (reference sequence). The CDR3 consists of 12 residues. The CDR3 is CASRGVPYEQYF. CDR3 sequence (DNA): TGTGCCAGCAGAGGGGTCCCCTACGAGCAGTACTTC.

This clonotype was seen at least ten times. This rearrangement joins TRBV4-1 to TRBJ1-5; TRBD1 matches at 10 bases. The germline gives CDR1 MGHRA, CDR2 YSYEKL. The CDR3 contains 15 residues. The V segment lost 6 bases and the J segment 4 bases; nucleotides outside the gene matches: 6. CDR3 loop: CASSLDRGRNQPQHF. CDR3 nucleotide sequence: TGCGCCAGCAGTCTGGACAGGGGGAGAAATCAGCCCCAGCATTTT.

The sample holds many counts of this clonotype. The rearrangement uses TRBV6-2 or TRBV6-3 and TRBJ2-5; 7 bases agree with TRBD2. Germline V gene data show CDR1 as MNHEY and CDR2 as SVGEGT. The CDR3 has 15 amino acids. The junction had 11 bases not matched to a gene; V was cut back by 6 bases and J by 4 bases. Written as DNA, the CDR3 is TGTGCCAGCAGCGGTCTGACTAGCATAGTAGAGACCCAGTACTTC. It encodes CASSGLTSIVETQYF.

This clonotype was seen many times. The chain is built from TRBV29-1 and TRBJ2-7; 10 bases agree with TRBD2. Germline lookup yields CDR1 SQVTM and CDR2 ANQGSEA. The junction had 16 bases not matched to a gene; V was cut back by 3 bases and J by 5 bases. CDR3 length equals 17 residues. The CDR3 DNA sequence: TGCAGCGTTGAGGTCGCTAGCGGGGGCCCGAGGGGTAACGAGCAGTACTTC. Encoded protein: CSVEVASGGPRGNEQYF.

The sample holds a few counts of this clonotype. This sequence joins TRBV27 and TRBJ2-2; 7 bases line up with TRBD1. The CDR3 consists of 15 residues. Germline V gene data show CDR1 as MNHEY and CDR2 as SMNVEV (reference sequence). The V and J ends lost 6 bases and 2 bases, in that order; junction bases with no gene match: 6. The CDR3 DNA is TGTGCCAGCAGGGGGACAGCCACAAACACCGGGGAGCTGTTTTTT. Protein: CASRGTATNTGELFF.

The V call is TRBV20-1, the J call TRBJ2-7; 9 bases agree with TRBD1. The CDR3 has 14 residues. Germline lookup yields CDR1 DFQATT and CDR2 SNEGSKA (reference sequence). J lost 4 bases, V lost 3 bases, and 7 bases had no gene match. CDR3: CSASSDRGNYEQYF. The CDR3 coding sequence is TGCAGTGCTAGTTCGGACAGGGGAAATTACGAGCAGTACTTC.

The V and J genes are TRBV9 and TRBJ2-3, with 7 bases that match TRBD1. Trimming took 0 bases from V and 2 from J; bases not matched to a gene: 3. The CDR3 runs 15 residues. Germline V gene sequence: CDR1 SGDLS, CDR2 YYNGEE. CDR3 sequence (DNA): TGTGCCAGCAGCGTAGGAGGGGGCTCCACAGATACGCAGTATTTT. The encoded protein is CASSVGGGSTDTQYF.

This clonotype was seen many times. The chain uses TRBV12-3 or TRBV12-4 and TRBJ1-2; no firm D call. Between the trimmed V and J ends, which lost 7 bases and 0 bases, there was a span of 9 bases. There are 13 residues in the CDR3. The CDR3 loop reads CASNYRANYGYTF. For the CDR3, the DNA is TGTGCCAGCAATTACCGAGCTAACTATGGCTACACCTTC.

This clonotype was observed a few times. The chain joins TRBV29-1 to TRBJ2-1; 8 bases agree with TRBD2. Germline-derived CDR1 and CDR2 are SQVTM and ANQGSEA. Losses at the gene ends were 4 bases for V and 10 bases for J; bases not matched to a gene: 3. This CDR3 has 11 residues. The CDR3 region is CSVAAGGEQFF. The DNA of the CDR3 is TGCAGCGTTGCTGCGGGGGGAGAGCAGTTCTTC.

The genes are TRBV27 and TRBJ2-5, with D possibly matching TRBD2 (5 bases). This CDR3 is built from 15 residues. CDR1 is MNHEY, CDR2 SMNVEV, per germline (reference sequence). V lost 6 bases and J 5 bases, leaving 19 bases between the germline ends. As DNA, the CDR3 is TGTGCCAGCAGCCGAAGAGCGCCGGGATCGGAGACCCAGTACTTC. Translated, it gives CASSRRAPGSETQYF.

The rearrangement links TRBV12-5 to TRBJ2-6; D is uncertain. V was shortened by 7 bases and J by 4 bases, with 14 bases between the two germline ends. The CDR3 contains 15 residues. Germline values: CDR1 LGHNT, CDR2 FRNRAP. CDR3 nucleotide sequence: TGTGCTAGTGAGGGAAATTCGGTCGGGGCCAACGTCCTGACTTTC. As protein: CASEGNSVGANVLTF.

This clonotype was counted ten times or more. The V call is TRBV29-1, the J call TRBJ2-3, with D unclear. There are 14 residues in the CDR3. Germline CDR1 is SQVTM and CDR2 is ANQGSEA. The germline V and J ends were trimmed by 8 bases and 4 bases, with 19 bases remaining between them. DNA of the CDR3: TGCAGCTCTTACCCCAACAGTTCACCAGATACGCAGTATTTT. As protein: CSSYPNSSPDTQYF.

This clonotype was detected a few times. This sequence joins TRBV11-2 and TRBJ2-1; the D gene is possibly TRBD1 (5 bases). V lost 1 base and J 7 bases, leaving 11 bases between the germline ends. This CDR3 region has 14 residues. Germline CDR1 reads SGHAT; CDR2 reads FQNNGV. CDR3 nucleotide sequence: TGTGCCAGCAGCTTAGTGACAGCGACGAATGAGCAGTTCTTC. Translating gives CASSLVTATNEQFF.

This clonotype was observed at least ten times. This chain links TRBV7-3 with TRBJ2-2; no firm D call. V lost 4 bases and J 7 bases, leaving 16 bases between the germline ends. Per the germline V gene, CDR1 is SGHTA and CDR2 is FQGTGA. The CDR3 has 15 residues. The DNA for the CDR3 is TGTGCCAGCAGCTCGCCCATCTTTAACGGCGGGGAGCTGTTTTTT. This codes for CASSSPIFNGGELFF.

In this sample, this clonotype turned up many times. The junction does not match germline at one end; this may be a read error. V gene TRBV24-1 combines with J gene TRBJ1-1; possible D gene TRBD1, 6 bases. CDR3 length equals 12 residues. Germline V gene lookup returns CDR1 KGHDR and CDR2 SFDVKD. The DNA of the CDR3 is TGTGCCACCGGCCAAGGTGGGGGCACTCTGGGCTTT. This translates into CATGQGGGTLGF.

In its sample, this clonotype was seen many times. The rearrangement uses TRBV10-3 and TRBJ2-7; 7 bases fit TRBD2. Per germline, CDR1 ENHRY and CDR2 SYGVKD. The CDR3 spans 16 residues. V shed 2 bases and J 0 bases; nucleotides not matched to a gene: 7. CDR3 nucleotides: TGTGCCATCAGTGAGGGGCTAGCGGACCTCTCCTACGAGCAGTACTTC. Protein: CAISEGLADLSYEQYF.

This clonotype occurred many times. V and J are TRBV10-1 and TRBJ2-3; 7 bases map to TRBD2. In germline, CDR1 is WNHNN, CDR2 SYGVQD (reference sequence). The CDR3 totals 13 residues. V shed 0 bases and J 8 bases; nucleotides not matched to a gene: 2. DNA for the CDR3: TGCGCCAGCAGTGAGTCGGGGAGGGGTACGCAGTATTTT. It specifies CASSESGRGTQYF.

V and J are TRBV11-2 and TRBJ1-1; 7 bases line up with TRBD1. Losses at the gene ends were 5 bases for V and 10 bases for J; bases not matched to a gene: 10. CDR3 length: 13 residues. Germline V lookup: CDR1 SGHAT, CDR2 FQNNGV. The DNA for the CDR3 is TGTGCCAGCAGCCTAACAGGGGATAGAGGAGCTTTCTTT. Amino acids: CASSLTGDRGAFF.